This T cell receptor beta chain was identified during a study of T cell clonality in common variable immunodeficiency. This clone has ten or more counts. The sequenced fragment ends 3 residues before the CDR3 boundary, so the rest is inferred from the germline J gene. Repertoires were generated with immunoSEQ multiplex PCR, while TCRdb's copy carries only in-frame clones and drops some. The repertoire yields about 60,000 clones, none seen only once; the top ten contain under 2%. V was shortened by 4 bases and J by 0 bases, with 14 bases between the two germline ends. CDR3 length: 17 amino acids. Germline values: CDR1 SGHRS, CDR2 YFSETQ.

This receptor was identified in a person between 18 and 75 years old in good health. The sequenced material came from peripheral blood mononuclear cells. The chain has TRBV5-1 and TRBJ2-6; tentatively, D is TRBD2 (6 bases). This CDR3 reads CASSRGLSSSGANVLTF. CDR3 DNA, as far as it was read: TGCGCCAGCAGCCGGGGACTGTCGAGCTCTGGGGCCAACGTC.